These T cell receptor beta chains were read from a single sample in a study of cytomegalovirus exposure and HLA in healthy donors. Profiling relied on immunoSEQ multiplex PCR, and the TCRdb table lists in-frame clones only, not all of them. The profile shows roughly 300,000 clones, approximately 88% of them singletons. Material for sequencing was PBMCs. The receptors were sampled from a woman under 30 in good health and CMV-seronegative. Each CDR3 is given with its conserved first and last residue. The D gene is left open where the match is weak.

J	D	length	V	CDR3
TRBJ2-7	.	12	TRBV10-2	CASSTPSYEQYF
TRBJ2-7	.	14	TRBV7-8	CASSRGPMGDEQYF
TRBJ1-1	.	15	TRBV28	CASSLLGAENTEAFF
TRBJ1-4	.	18	TRBV6-1	CASSEVSRLLLPNEKLFF
TRBJ1-1	.	12	TRBV2	CASSRDTLWAFF
TRBJ2-2	.	11	TRBV7-3	CASSFGGELFF
TRBJ2-7	.	14	TRBV6-5	CASNPPGGMYEQYF
TRBJ2-7	TRBD1	15	TRBV18	CASSPPGQGGYEQYF
TRBJ1-1	.	13	TRBV14	CASSQERDTEAFF
TRBJ2-7	.	15	TRBV19	CASSSSRGPPYEQYF
TRBJ2-1	TRBD2	15	TRBV27	CASSLGTSGSNEQFF
TRBJ1-1	.	13	TRBV28	CASYLRGNTEAFF
TRBJ1-5	TRBD1	15	TRBV19	CASMTLGQGDQPQHF
TRBJ2-3	.	15	TRBV5-1	CASSATGTNPDTQYF
TRBJ2-3	.	13	TRBV6-5	CASRRVSTDTQYF
TRBJ2-7	TRBD2	14	TRBV6-5	CASSSTTSFWEQYF